The T cell receptor (beta chain) under discussion was sequenced for a study of CD4 and CD8 cells across lung adenocarcinoma regions. Each CDR3 protein is one row after TCRdb ran MiXCR on the PCR reads. The repertoire includes 20,000 or so distinct CDR3 sequences, about 53% of them detected once, and roughly 34% sits in the top ten. Localized lung adenocarcinoma, a non-small cell lung cancer, affected the donors. Deletions cut 2 bases from V and 2 bases from J, with 7 bases between. This CDR3 spans 14 amino acids. The germline gives CDR1 MRHNA, CDR2 SNTAGT. The table lists this clonotype with many counts.

This receptor was obtained from a male donor with lung adenocarcinoma. The CD4 and CD8 labels of this study may be unreliable. The sample was CD8+ T cells from the margin of a lung tumor. The chain recombines TRBV6-4 with TRBJ2-1; unclear D gene. CDR3 coding DNA: TGTGCCAGCAGTGACGGAACAACCTACAATGAGCAGTTCTTC. Its translation is CASSDGTTYNEQFF.